This T cell receptor (beta chain) stems from a study of blood T cell repertoires in COVID-19. J gave up 0 bases and V 4 bases, and 3 bases lay outside the gene matches. The CDR3 contains 14 residues. Germline V gene lookup returns CDR1 SGHNT and CDR2 YYREEE (reference sequence). This clone has a handful of counts. Assay: immunoSEQ multiplex PCR; the TCRdb copy retains only in-frame clones and omits some. The data show about 63,000 clones, roughly three quarters seen once. The receptor comes from an elderly woman with acute or convalescent COVID-19. The sequenced material came from peripheral blood. The V gene is TRBV5-4, the J gene TRBJ1-2, with 7 bases identical to TRBD1. CDR3 DNA: TGTGCCAGCAGCACCGGGACAGCTAACTATGGCTACACCTTC. Residues: CASSTGTANYGYTF.